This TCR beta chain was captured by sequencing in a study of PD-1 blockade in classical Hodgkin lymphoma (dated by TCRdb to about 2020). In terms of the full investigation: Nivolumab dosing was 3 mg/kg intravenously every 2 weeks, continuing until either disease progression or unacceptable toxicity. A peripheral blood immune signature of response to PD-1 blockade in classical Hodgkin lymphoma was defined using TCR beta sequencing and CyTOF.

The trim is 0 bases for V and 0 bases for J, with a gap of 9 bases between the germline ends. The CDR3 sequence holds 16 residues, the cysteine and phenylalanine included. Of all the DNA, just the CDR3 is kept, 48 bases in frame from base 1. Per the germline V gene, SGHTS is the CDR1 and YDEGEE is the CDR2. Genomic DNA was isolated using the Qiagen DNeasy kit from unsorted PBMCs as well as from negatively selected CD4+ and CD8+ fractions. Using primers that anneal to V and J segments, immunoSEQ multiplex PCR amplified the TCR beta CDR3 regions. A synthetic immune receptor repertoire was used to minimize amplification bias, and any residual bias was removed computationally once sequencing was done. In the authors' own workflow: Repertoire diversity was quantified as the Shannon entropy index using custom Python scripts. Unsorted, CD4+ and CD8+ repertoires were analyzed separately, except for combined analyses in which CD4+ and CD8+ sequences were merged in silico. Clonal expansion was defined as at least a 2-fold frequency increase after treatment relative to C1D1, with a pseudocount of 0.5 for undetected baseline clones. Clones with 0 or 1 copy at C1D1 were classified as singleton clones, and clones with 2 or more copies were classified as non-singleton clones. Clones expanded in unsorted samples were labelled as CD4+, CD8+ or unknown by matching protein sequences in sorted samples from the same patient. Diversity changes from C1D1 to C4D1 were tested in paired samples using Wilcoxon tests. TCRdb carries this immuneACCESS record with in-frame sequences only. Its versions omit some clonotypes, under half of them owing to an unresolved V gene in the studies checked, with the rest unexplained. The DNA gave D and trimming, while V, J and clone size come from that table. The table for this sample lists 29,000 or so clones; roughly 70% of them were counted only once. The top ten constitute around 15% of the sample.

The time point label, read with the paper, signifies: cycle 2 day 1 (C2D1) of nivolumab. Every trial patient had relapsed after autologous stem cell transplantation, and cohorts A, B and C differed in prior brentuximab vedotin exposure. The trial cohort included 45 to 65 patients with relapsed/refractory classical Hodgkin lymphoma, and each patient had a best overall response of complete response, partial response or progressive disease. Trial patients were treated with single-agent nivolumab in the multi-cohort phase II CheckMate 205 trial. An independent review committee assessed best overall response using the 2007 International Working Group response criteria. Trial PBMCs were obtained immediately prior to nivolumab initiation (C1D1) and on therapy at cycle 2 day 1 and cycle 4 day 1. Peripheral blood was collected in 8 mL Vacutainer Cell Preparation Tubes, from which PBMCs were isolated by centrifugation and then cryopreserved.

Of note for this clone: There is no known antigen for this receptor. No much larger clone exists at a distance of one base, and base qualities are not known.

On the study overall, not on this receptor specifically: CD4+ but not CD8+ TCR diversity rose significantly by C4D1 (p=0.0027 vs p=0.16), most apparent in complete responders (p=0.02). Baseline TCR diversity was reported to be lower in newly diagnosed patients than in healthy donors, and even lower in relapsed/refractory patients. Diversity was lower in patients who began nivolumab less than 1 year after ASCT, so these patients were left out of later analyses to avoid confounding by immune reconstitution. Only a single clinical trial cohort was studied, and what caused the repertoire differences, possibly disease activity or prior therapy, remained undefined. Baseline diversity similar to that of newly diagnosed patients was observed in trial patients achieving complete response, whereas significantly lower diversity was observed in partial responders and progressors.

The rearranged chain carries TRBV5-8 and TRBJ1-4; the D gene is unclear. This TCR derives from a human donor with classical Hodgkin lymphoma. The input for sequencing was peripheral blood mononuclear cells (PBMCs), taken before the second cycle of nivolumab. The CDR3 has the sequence CASSLGYTATNEKLFF. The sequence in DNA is TGTGCCAGCAGCTTGGGCTACACAGCAACTAATGAAAAACTGTTTTTT.